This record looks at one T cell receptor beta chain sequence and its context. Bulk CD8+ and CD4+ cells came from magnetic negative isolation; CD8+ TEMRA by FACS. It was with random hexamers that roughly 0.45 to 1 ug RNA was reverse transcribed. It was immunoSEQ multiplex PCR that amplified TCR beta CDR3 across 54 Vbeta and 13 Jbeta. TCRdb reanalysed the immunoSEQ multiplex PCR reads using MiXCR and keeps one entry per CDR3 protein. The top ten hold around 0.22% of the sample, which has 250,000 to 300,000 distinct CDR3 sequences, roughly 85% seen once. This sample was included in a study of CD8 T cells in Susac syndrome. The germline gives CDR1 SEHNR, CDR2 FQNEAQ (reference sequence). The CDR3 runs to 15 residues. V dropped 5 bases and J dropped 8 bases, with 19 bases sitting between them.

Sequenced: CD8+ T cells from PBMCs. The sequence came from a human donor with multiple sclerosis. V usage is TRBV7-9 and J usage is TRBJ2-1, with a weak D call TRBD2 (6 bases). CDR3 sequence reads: CASSLILPGSDEQFF. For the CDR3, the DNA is TGTGCCAGCAGCCTAATCCTTCCCGGGAGCGATGAGCAGTTCTTC.